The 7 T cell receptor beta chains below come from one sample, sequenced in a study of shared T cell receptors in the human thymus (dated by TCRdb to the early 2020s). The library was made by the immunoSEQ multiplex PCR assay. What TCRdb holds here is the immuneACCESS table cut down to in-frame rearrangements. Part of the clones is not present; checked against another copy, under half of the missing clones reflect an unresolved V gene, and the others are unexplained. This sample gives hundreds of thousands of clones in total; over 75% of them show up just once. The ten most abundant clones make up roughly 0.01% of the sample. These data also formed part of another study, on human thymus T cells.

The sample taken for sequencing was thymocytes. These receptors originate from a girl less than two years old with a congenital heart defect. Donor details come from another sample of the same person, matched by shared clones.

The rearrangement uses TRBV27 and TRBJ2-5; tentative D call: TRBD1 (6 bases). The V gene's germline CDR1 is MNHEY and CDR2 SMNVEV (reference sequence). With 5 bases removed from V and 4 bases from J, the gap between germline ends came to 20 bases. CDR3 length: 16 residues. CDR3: CASSLRGPGRGETQYF. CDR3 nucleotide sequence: TGTGCCAGCAGTCTCAGGGGTCCGGGCCGGGGAGAGACCCAGTACTTC.

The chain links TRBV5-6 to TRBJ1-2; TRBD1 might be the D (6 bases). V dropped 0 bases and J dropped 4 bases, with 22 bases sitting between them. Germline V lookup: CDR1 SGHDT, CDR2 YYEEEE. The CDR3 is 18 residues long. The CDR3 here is CASSLASQVKGVPYGYTF. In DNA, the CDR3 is TGTGCCAGCAGCTTGGCCAGTCAGGTGAAGGGGGTTCCCTATGGCTACACCTTC.

CDR3 nucleotide sequence: TGTGCCAGCAGCTCCCCCCCCAGATCCTATGGCTACACCTTC. Protein product: CASSSPPRSYGYTF. The V call is TRBV11-2, the J call TRBJ1-2, with D unclear. This CDR3 contains 14 residues. Germline CDR1 is SGHAT and CDR2 is FQNNGV. Trimming pared 4 bases from V and 4 bases from J, leaving 13 bases between.

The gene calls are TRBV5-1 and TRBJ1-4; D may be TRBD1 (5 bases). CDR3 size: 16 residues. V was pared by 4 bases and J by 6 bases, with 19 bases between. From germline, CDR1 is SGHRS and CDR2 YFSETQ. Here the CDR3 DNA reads TGCGCCAGCAGCCCCGGGTGGGGCGCCTGGGATGAAAAACTGTTTTTT. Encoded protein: CASSPGWGAWDEKLFF.

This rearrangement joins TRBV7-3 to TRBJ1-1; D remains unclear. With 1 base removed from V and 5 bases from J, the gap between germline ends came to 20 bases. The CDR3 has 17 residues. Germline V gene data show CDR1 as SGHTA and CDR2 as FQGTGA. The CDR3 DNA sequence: TGTGCCAGCAGCTTAAAGTCATTACAGACAATCGGAACTGAAGCTTTCTTT. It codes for CASSLKSLQTIGTEAFF. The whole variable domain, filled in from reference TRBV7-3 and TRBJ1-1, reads GAGVSQTPSNKVTEKGKYVELRCDPISGHTALYWYRQSLGQGPEFLIYFQGTGAADDSGLPNDRFFAVRPEGSVSTLKIQRTERGDSAVYLCASSLKSLQTIGTEAFFGQGTRLTVV.

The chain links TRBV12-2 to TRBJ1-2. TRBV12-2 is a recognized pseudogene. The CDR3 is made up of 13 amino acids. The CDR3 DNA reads TGTGCAAGTCGCTTCCGAGAGGCCTCTGGCTACACCTTC. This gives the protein CASRFREASGYTF.

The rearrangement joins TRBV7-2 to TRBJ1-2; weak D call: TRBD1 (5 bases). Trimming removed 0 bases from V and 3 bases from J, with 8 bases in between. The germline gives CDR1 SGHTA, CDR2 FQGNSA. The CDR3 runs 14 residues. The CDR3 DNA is TGTGCCAGCAGCTTAGCTGCGGGGGACTATGGCTACACCTTC. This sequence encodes CASSLAAGDYGYTF.